The source of this T cell receptor (beta chain) is a study of T-cell memory formation after mild COVID-19. TCRdb called the 5' RACE reads again in MiXCR, with one record for every CDR3 protein. The repertoire holds fewer than 700,000 distinct CDR3 sequences, with roughly 17% as singletons. General observations from the study: CD4/CD8 balance characterized clones contracting day 15 to 85, and CD4+ skew characterized later expanders.

V dropped 2 bases and J dropped 0 bases, with 10 bases sitting between them. In germline, CDR1 is SGHTA, CDR2 FQGNSA. The CDR3 totals 15 residues. Of note for this clonotype: Its antigen remains unidentified.

This sequence originates from an adult woman who had mild COVID-19 (a few samples of this study predate the infection). Cell type and time point are not known. This sequence joins TRBV7-2 and TRBJ1-1; possibly TRBD1 for D (5 bases). Sequencing was done on a sample of PBMCs or a T cell subset sorted from them (not recorded which). CDR3: CASSLLRGVNTEAFF. The CDR3 DNA follows: TGTGCCAGCAGCTTACTAAGGGGCGTGAACACTGAAGCTTTCTTT.